The source of this TCR beta chain is a study of blood T cell repertoires in COVID-19. Study-wide context: Nucleic acid was either cDNA or gDNA, and it came from T cells, B-cell-depleted T cells, or PBMCs.

Original data processing: Amplification with reference gene primers provided the estimates of nucleated cell counts. Data came from immunoSEQ multiplex PCR; TCRdb stores just in-frame clones and leaves some out. V and J calls and clone size are those listed in that table; D and trimming were worked out from the DNA. The repertoire holds about 140,000 clones, with 76% as singletons. Sequenced input: peripheral blood. The clonotype originates from a woman older than 75 with active or convalescent COVID-19.

CDR3 nucleotides: TGTGCCAGCAGAGCCGGGACAGGTTCTGCCTACGAGCAGTACTTC. It codes for CASRAGTGSAYEQYF. The chain has TRBV6-5 and TRBJ2-7, with 8 bases matching TRBD1. Germline V gene data show CDR1 as MNHEY and CDR2 as SVGAGI. V shed 6 bases and J 2 bases; nucleotides not matched to a gene: 9. The CDR3 is 15 residues long.